These 20 T cell receptor beta chains were sequenced from one sample in a study of shared clonotypes between healthy human individuals. Here immunoSEQ multiplex PCR was the method, and the copy in TCRdb shows in-frame clones only, minus some. The data show roughly 640,000 clones, with roughly 97% seen just once and around 0.058% held by the top ten. Sequencing was done on a sample of naive CD4+ T cells sorted from blood. Subset here: CD45RA+ positively selected. The receptors originated from a young woman in good health.

This chain uses TRBV7-3 with TRBJ2-6; D gene ambiguous. Looked up from germline, CDR1 is SGHTA and CDR2 is FQGTGA. V lost 0 bases to trimming and J lost 0 bases, with 3 bases between them. The CDR3 is 15 amino acids. The CDR3: CASSLTNSGANVLTF. The CDR3 nucleotides are TGTGCCAGCAGCTTAACCAACTCTGGGGCCAACGTCCTGACTTTC.

The CDR3 region has the DNA TGCAGCGTTGCTAGTTACAATGAGCAGTTCTTC. This translates into CSVASYNEQFF. The genes are TRBV29-1 and TRBJ2-1; D is undetermined. Germline assignment: CDR1 SQVTM and CDR2 ANQGSEA. Trimming shortened V by 4 bases and J by 4 bases, and 5 bases separated the two germline ends. This CDR3 spans 11 amino acids.

This clone has a handful of counts. The rearrangement uses TRBV4-1 and TRBJ1-5; 8 bases line up with TRBD1. Trimming removed 5 bases from V and 0 bases from J; junction bases left unmatched: 0. The CDR3 loop spans 14 amino acids. CDR1 is MGHRA, CDR2 YSYEKL, per germline. The CDR3 DNA reads as TGCGCCAGCAGCGGACAGGGTAGCAATCAGCCCCAGCATTTT. Translating it yields CASSGQGSNQPQHF.

In DNA, the CDR3 is TGTGCCAGCAGCATACTAGGGAGCACAGATACGCAGTATTTT. This translates into CASSILGSTDTQYF. The chain combines TRBV7-2 with TRBJ2-3, with a possible D match to TRBD2 (5 bases). CDR1 and CDR2 from the germline V gene are SGHTA and FQGNSA. Trimming removed 5 bases at V and 0 bases at J, with 9 bases between. There are 14 residues in the CDR3.

The chain uses TRBV2 and TRBJ1-5; D is unresolved. CDR1 SNHLY and CDR2 FYNNEI come from the germline V gene. The CDR3 has 14 residues. The ends were cut back, 8 bases at V and 2 bases at J, with 13 bases in the middle. The CDR3 reads CASARVRGNQPQHF. For the CDR3, the DNA is TGTGCCAGCGCCCGGGTTCGGGGCAATCAGCCCCAGCATTTT.

The chain links TRBV2 to TRBJ2-7; no firm D call. CDR3 length equals 12 residues. Germline loops: CDR1 SNHLY, CDR2 FYNNEI. The V and J ends lost 6 bases and 1 base respectively, with 7 bases between them. This chain's CDR3 is CASRPDSYEQYF. CDR3 coding DNA: TGTGCCAGCAGACCAGATTCCTACGAGCAGTACTTC.

The chain couples TRBV6-4 to TRBJ2-6; D is perhaps TRBD1 or TRBD2 (6 bases each). There are 19 residues in the CDR3. Trimming shortened V by 0 bases and J by 0 bases, and 15 bases separated the two germline ends. CDR1 is MRHNA and CDR2 is SNTAGT in the germline V gene. DNA for the CDR3: TGTGCCAGCAGTGACTCTGTACGGGGGCTCCGCTCTGGGGCCAACGTCCTGACTTTC. It encodes CASSDSVRGLRSGANVLTF.

The genes are TRBV28 and TRBJ1-3, with TRBD1 matching 9 bases. Germline V gives CDR1 MDHEN, CDR2 SYDVKM. J gave up 4 bases and V 5 bases, and 6 bases lay outside the gene matches. The CDR3 totals 15 residues. The chain's CDR3 is CASSLGQGIGNTIYF. DNA of the CDR3: TGTGCCAGCAGTCTAGGACAGGGGATAGGAAACACCATATATTTT.

This chain uses TRBV4-2 with TRBJ2-7; no definite D call. V was trimmed by 6 bases and J by 3 bases, leaving 9 bases between them. The CDR3 has 12 amino acids. CDR1 is LGHNA, CDR2 YNFKEQ, per germline. CDR3: CASRKVLYEQYF. The CDR3 DNA is TGTGCCAGCAGAAAGGTCCTCTACGAGCAGTACTTC.

The chain combines TRBV9 with TRBJ2-7, with 8 bases identical to TRBD1. V shed 0 bases, J shed 4 bases, and the junction held 6 bases outside the gene matches. Germline V CDR1 and CDR2: SGDLS, YYNGEE. The CDR3 covers 15 residues. In nucleotides, the CDR3 is TGTGCCAGCAGCGTAGCGGGAGACAGGGGTTACGAGCAGTACTTC. Its translation is CASSVAGDRGYEQYF.

This clone was found once. V and J are TRBV5-8 and TRBJ2-3; D is uncertain. Germline CDR1 SGHTS, CDR2 YDEGEE. The length of the CDR3 is 14 residues. Trimming pared 2 bases from V and 2 bases from J, leaving 9 bases between. In DNA form, the CDR3 reads TGTGCCAGCAGCTTTAGACTCACCACAGATACGCAGTATTTT. Protein product: CASSFRLTTDTQYF.

V gene TRBV6-6 combines with J gene TRBJ2-1, with 7 bases matching TRBD2. Germline V gene lookup returns CDR1 MNHNY and CDR2 SVGAGI (reference sequence). With V trimmed by 8 bases and J by 8 bases, 9 bases remained unmatched. The CDR3 is 13 amino acids. This chain's CDR3 is CASFGGRRHEQFF. The CDR3 DNA sequence: TGTGCCAGCTTTGGCGGGAGACGCCATGAGCAGTTCTTC.

This chain joins TRBV7-2 and TRBJ2-5, with TRBD2 matching 9 bases. The CDR3 runs to 16 residues. The ends lost 2 bases at V and 4 bases at J; junction bases unmatched: 8. Germline V gene data show CDR1 as SGHTA and CDR2 as FQGNSA. The CDR3 DNA reads TGTGCCAGCAGCTTATATAGTAGCGGGAGCCTAGAGACCCAGTACTTC. This sequence encodes CASSLYSSGSLETQYF.

The chain recombines TRBV28 with TRBJ1-3; D not resolved. Trimming took 2 bases from V and 3 from J, leaving 11 bases between them. The length of the CDR3 is 15 residues. Per the germline V gene, CDR1 is MDHEN and CDR2 is SYDVKM. The CDR3 nucleotides are TGTGCCAGCAGTTTACCGTCGGCCCGTGGAAACACCATATATTTT. Amino acid sequence: CASSLPSARGNTIYF.

The chain links TRBV7-6 to TRBJ2-5; possibly TRBD1 for D (6 bases). Trimming took off 3 bases at V and 5 bases at J, with 16 bases between the two ends. The germline V gene encodes CDR1 SGHVS and CDR2 FNYEAQ. The CDR3 has 15 residues. The CDR3 loop reads CASSLETGIGETQYF. The CDR3 nucleotides are TGTGCCAGCAGCTTGGAAACAGGGATTGGCGAGACCCAGTACTTC. Looking up the rest from reference TRBV7-6 and TRBJ2-5 gives the full variable domain: GAGVSQSPRYKVTKRGQDVALRCDPISGHVSLYWYRQALGQGPEFLTYFNYEAQQDKSGLPNDRFSAERPEGSISTLTIQRTEQRDSAMYRCASSLETGIGETQYFGPGTRLLVL.

This chain links TRBV5-1 with TRBJ1-2; 8 nucleotides match TRBD1. V lost 5 bases, J lost 1 base, and 7 bases stayed unmatched. Germline V gene lookup returns CDR1 SGHRS and CDR2 YFSETQ. The CDR3 loop spans 15 amino acids. CDR3 region: CASSSGQAFNYGYTF. The CDR3 region has the DNA TGCGCCAGCAGTTCGGGACAGGCGTTTAACTATGGCTACACCTTC.

The chain has TRBV7-7 and TRBJ1-1; D ambiguous. The CDR3 covers 13 residues. The germline V gene encodes CDR1 SSHAT and CDR2 FNYEAQ (reference sequence). V was pared by 2 bases and J by 1 base, with 5 bases between. The CDR3 nucleotides read TGTGCCAGCAGCTTACGCAAGAACACTGAAGCTTTCTTT. This codes for CASSLRKNTEAFF.

The chain joins TRBV5-1 to TRBJ2-4; D not certain. This CDR3 spans 14 amino acids. V dropped 0 bases and J dropped 4 bases, with 8 bases sitting between them. Germline lookup yields CDR1 SGHRS and CDR2 YFSETQ. CDR3 sequence reads: CASSLGDTKNIQYF. The CDR3 nucleotides are TGCGCCAGCAGCTTGGGGGATACAAAAAACATTCAGTACTTC.

The V gene is TRBV18, the J gene TRBJ2-3, with 9 bases identical to TRBD2. Germline V gives CDR1 KGHSH, CDR2 LQKENI. After removal of 2 bases from V and 4 bases from J, the junction contained 7 bases not matched to a gene. The CDR3 has 16 amino acids. The CDR3 loop is CASSPATSGHADTQYF. CDR3 nucleotides: TGTGCCAGCTCACCAGCTACTAGCGGGCACGCAGATACGCAGTATTTT.

The chain has TRBV7-3 and TRBJ2-2, with D possibly being TRBD2 (5 bases). Germline CDR1 and CDR2: SGHTA and FQGTGA. Trimming shortened V by 1 base and J by 0 bases, and 6 bases separated the two germline ends. CDR3 length: 15 residues. The CDR3: CASSLKRSNTGELFF. For the CDR3, the DNA is TGTGCCAGCAGCTTAAAGCGGTCGAACACCGGGGAGCTGTTTTTT.